This T cell receptor beta chain comes out of a study of spatial heterogeneity in lung cancer. The wider study: The count of detected beta-chain sequences consistently exceeded that of alpha-chain sequences. Study conclusions and caveats: More often at tumor resection than at routine follow-up, ubiquitous expanded tumor TCRs were detected in the blood.

TCRdb passed the 5' RACE reads through MiXCR, listing each CDR3 protein once. The sample contains 25,000 or so distinct CDR3 sequences, approximately 4.8% of which appear only once. About this clonotype: Its antigen is currently unknown. A read error may explain this, as a much larger clone is one base away. The conserved phenylalanine or tryptophan is not found at the CDR3 terminus, so this likely reflects a read error.

Time point specified: sample taken at primary tumor resection. Samples came from 70 to 80 TRACERx patients with untreated early-stage lung cancer. Unsorted whole RNA of tumor, nontumor lung or frozen PBMC was sequenced. J gave up 2 bases and V 8 bases, and 9 bases lay outside the gene matches. The germline gives CDR1 WSHSY, CDR2 SAAADI. The CDR3 extends over 14 amino acids. The rearrangement joins TRBV10-2 to TRBJ2-7, with 7 bases identical to TRBD1. Material: PBMCs, obtained at surgery. This TCR was recovered from a male donor with early-stage non-small cell lung cancer. CDR3 coding DNA: TGCGCCAGCCAAGGGGGCGCTGGCCCCTACGAGCAGTACCTC. As protein: CASQGGAGPYEQYL.